This T cell receptor beta chain was captured by sequencing in a study of shared clonotypes between healthy human individuals. Study conclusions and caveats: Donor scarcity curtailed the genetic and exposure-history diversity represented herein.

Trimming shortened V by 5 bases and J by 0 bases, and 11 bases separated the two germline ends. The V gene's germline CDR1 is KGHSH and CDR2 LQKENI. The CDR3 is made up of 14 amino acids. Remarks on this clone: Its matching antigen is unknown.

TCRdb's table, derived via immunoSEQ multiplex PCR, lists solely in-frame clones and lacks some. The table has about half a million clones, more than 75% seen once. Sequencing input: PBMCs. V gene TRBV18 combines with J gene TRBJ2-7; tentatively, D is TRBD1 (6 bases). This TCR was recovered from a woman aged 40 to 50 in good health. Some clones in this sample may be carry-over from other donors' samples. The CDR3 DNA is TGTGCCAGCTCATCACAGGGCAGCTCCTACGAGCAGTACTTC. It translates to CASSSQGSSYEQYF.